This T cell receptor beta chain was identified in a study of identical twins. TCRdb used MiXCR to reprocess the 5' RACE reads, holding one entry per CDR3 protein. In the table there are roughly 250,000 distinct CDR3 sequences, roughly 7% of which are singletons. CDR1 is SNHLY, CDR2 FYNNEI, per germline. CDR3 size: 15 residues. With 6 bases removed from V and 3 bases from J, the gap between germline ends came to 17 bases. The data were also submitted as part of a second study, on yellow fever vaccine responses in identical twins.

V and J are TRBV2 and TRBJ1-1; unclear D gene. The sample was memory (CD45RO+) T cells sorted from blood. The origin of this receptor is a woman under 30 in good health. The CDR3 here is CASSADPALYTEAFF. The CDR3 DNA follows: TGTGCCAGCAGCGCAGATCCCGCACTATACACTGAAGCTTTCTTT.